The rows below give T cell receptor beta chains drawn from one sample of a study of T cells after yellow fever vaccination. Via MiXCR, TCRdb re-called the 5' RACE reads, giving one row per CDR3 protein. The sample includes 620,000 or so distinct CDR3 sequences, more than 9% of them seen just once. The sequencing used PBMCs, collected on the day of the yellow fever booster vaccination. These receptors were obtained from a man aged 25-45 years who received the YFV17D yellow fever vaccine. The CDR3 runs from the conserved cysteine through the conserved F or W. A D gene is named only where the DNA matches it firmly. A row's size may be missing; if present it is once, few, many or a size class.

>TRBJ2-2|TRBV20-1|many|.
CSALRAGNTGELFF
TGCAGTGCTCTCAGGGCAGGGAACACCGGGGAGCTGTTTTTT
>TRBJ2-7|TRBV7-6|.|.
CASSLNPGSSYEQYF
TGTGCCAGCAGCTTGAACCCAGGGTCCTCCTACGAGCAGTACTTC
>TRBJ2-1|TRBV5-6|.|.
CASSLDVGLFYNEQFF
TGTGCCAGCAGCTTGGACGTGGGGCTCTTCTACAATGAGCAGTTCTTC
>TRBJ1-1|TRBV6-5|few|.
CASSYLEGLNTEAFF
TGTGCCAGCAGTTATTTGGAGGGGTTGAACACTGAAGCTTTCTTT
>TRBJ2-5|TRBV11-1|.|TRBD2
CASSLSAGGSGYQETQYF
TGTGCCAGCAGCTTATCCGCGGGGGGGTCCGGGTACCAAGAGACCCAGTACTTC
>TRBJ2-1|TRBV5-1|few|.
CASSPGSIYNEQFF
TGCGCCAGCAGCCCGGGTTCAATCTACAATGAGCAGTTCTTC
>TRBJ2-2|TRBV3-1|few|TRBD1
CASSQGDRGPYTGELFF
TGTGCCAGCAGCCAAGGTGACAGGGGGCCGTACACCGGGGAGCTGTTTTTT
>TRBJ2-1|TRBV10-3|.|.
CAISEMSGEQFF
TGTGCCATCAGTGAGATGAGCGGGGAGCAGTTCTTC
>TRBJ2-5|TRBV7-2|.|TRBD2
CASSPAGQAETQYF
TGTGCCAGCAGCCCAGCGGGGCAGGCCGAGACCCAGTACTTC
>TRBJ2-7|TRBV3-1|.|TRBD2
CASSPTRRLAGVEEQYF
TGTGCCAGCAGCCCCACAAGGCGACTAGCGGGAGTAGAGGAGCAGTACTTC
>TRBJ1-5|TRBV12-3/TRBV12-4|few|.
CASSLSAGAQPQHF
TGTGCCAGCAGTTTATCGGCGGGGGCTCAGCCCCAGCATTTT
>TRBJ1-1|TRBV7-6|.|.
CASSLYGRNTEAFF
TGTGCCAGCAGCTTATACGGCAGGAACACTGAAGCTTTCTTT
>TRBJ1-1|TRBV7-2|many|TRBD1
CASSLDRGVAFF
TGTGCCAGCAGCTTAGACAGGGGAGTCGCTTTCTTT
>TRBJ2-7|TRBV25-1|few|TRBD2
CASSGAGGNYEQYF
TGTGCCAGCAGCGGAGCGGGAGGGAACTACGAGCAGTACTTC
>TRBJ2-7|TRBV5-1|few|.
CASSLAAPGASYEQYF
TGCGCCAGCAGCTTGGCCGCACCCGGGGCTTCCTACGAGCAGTACTTC
>TRBJ1-4|TRBV7-9|few|.
CASSPRLDNNEKLFF
TGTGCCAGCAGCCCCAGGTTGGACAATAATGAAAAACTGTTTTTT
>TRBJ2-1|TRBV4-3|many|.
CASSQGHGTLQFF
TGCGCCAGCAGCCAGGGCCACGGGACCCTGCAGTTCTTC
>TRBJ1-1|TRBV29-1|.|.
CSVARQVEAFF
TGCAGCGTTGCCCGACAGGTCGAGGCTTTCTTT
>TRBJ1-6|TRBV12-3/TRBV12-4|many|.
CASSPRDLGSPLHF
TGTGCCAGCAGTCCCCGGGACTTGGGTTCACCCCTCCACTTT
>TRBJ2-7|TRBV12-3/TRBV12-4|.|.
CASSLIRDNYEQYF
TGTGCCAGCAGCCTCATCCGGGACAACTACGAGCAGTACTTC
>TRBJ2-7|TRBV30|.|TRBD2
CAWSVPTSGRAGEQYF
TGTGCCTGGAGTGTACCAACTAGCGGGAGGGCCGGCGAGCAGTACTTC
>TRBJ2-7|TRBV18|.|.
CASSPPGGNQWEQYF
TGTGCCAGCTCACCCCCCGGGGGTAATCAGTGGGAGCAGTACTTC
>TRBJ2-1|TRBV5-1|many|.
CASSLADNYEQFF
TGCGCCAGCAGCTTGGCCGACAACTATGAGCAGTTCTTC
>TRBJ2-1|TRBV29-1|few|TRBD1
CSVEQPGTVGLYNEQFF
TGCAGCGTTGAACAGCCTGGGACAGTTGGGCTGTACAATGAGCAGTTCTTC
>TRBJ2-7|TRBV6-6|few|.
CAVKGTSFYEQYF
TGTGCCGTCAAAGGGACTTCCTTCTACGAGCAGTACTTC
>TRBJ1-1|TRBV3-1|few|TRBD1
CASSQTGGRNTEAFF
TGTGCCAGCAGCCAAACAGGGGGCCGGAACACTGAAGCTTTCTTT
>TRBJ2-3|TRBV6-2/TRBV6-3|few|TRBD2
CASSYFAGELGDTQYF
TGTGCCAGCAGTTACTTTGCGGGAGAACTCGGTGATACGCAGTATTTT
>TRBJ1-5|TRBV7-2|many|TRBD1
CASSLGGQGGNQPQHF
TGTGCCAGCAGCTTAGGCGGACAGGGTGGCAATCAGCCCCAGCATTTT
>TRBJ2-1|TRBV7-6|few|.
CASSLDLSGYAYNEQFF
TGTGCCAGCAGCTTAGACCTTAGCGGTTATGCCTACAATGAGCAGTTCTTC
>TRBJ1-4|TRBV5-6|.|TRBD1
CASSLASGGPNEKLFF
TGTGCCAGCAGCTTGGCGTCAGGGGGGCCTAATGAAAAACTGTTTTTT
>TRBJ2-5|TRBV29-1|few|.
CSVGPDQETQYF
TGCAGCGTTGGGCCAGACCAAGAGACCCAGTACTTC
>TRBJ2-7|TRBV10-3|many|TRBD2
CAISGINSGRAYEQYF
TGTGCCATCAGTGGAATAAATAGCGGGAGGGCCTACGAGCAGTACTTC
>TRBJ2-2|TRBV4-3|.|.
CASSQDVTQSGGELFF
TGCGCCAGCAGCCAAGACGTGACCCAGTCTGGCGGGGAGCTGTTTTTT
>TRBJ2-1|TRBV3-1|.|.
CASSHPGRDSYNEQFF
TGTGCCAGCAGCCACCCGGGACGCGACTCCTACAATGAGCAGTTCTTC
>TRBJ2-7|TRBV6-1|.|.
CASSKRDTHLEQYF
TGTGCCAGCAGTAAACGGGACACCCATCTCGAGCAGTACTTC
>TRBJ2-1|TRBV7-9|few|.
CASSLENRVRGEQFF
TGTGCCAGCAGCTTAGAAAACAGGGTTAGGGGTGAGCAGTTCTTC
>TRBJ2-1|TRBV20-1|.|.
CSARVGREDEQFF
TGCAGTGCTAGAGTTGGCAGGGAGGATGAGCAGTTCTTC
>TRBJ1-4|TRBV7-8|few|.
CASSFTGSNEKLFF
TGTGCCAGCAGCTTCACAGGGTCTAATGAAAAACTGTTTTTT
>TRBJ1-1|TRBV20-1|few|.
CSATGGGGNTEAFF
TGCAGTGCTACTGGAGGAGGGGGAAACACTGAAGCTTTCTTT